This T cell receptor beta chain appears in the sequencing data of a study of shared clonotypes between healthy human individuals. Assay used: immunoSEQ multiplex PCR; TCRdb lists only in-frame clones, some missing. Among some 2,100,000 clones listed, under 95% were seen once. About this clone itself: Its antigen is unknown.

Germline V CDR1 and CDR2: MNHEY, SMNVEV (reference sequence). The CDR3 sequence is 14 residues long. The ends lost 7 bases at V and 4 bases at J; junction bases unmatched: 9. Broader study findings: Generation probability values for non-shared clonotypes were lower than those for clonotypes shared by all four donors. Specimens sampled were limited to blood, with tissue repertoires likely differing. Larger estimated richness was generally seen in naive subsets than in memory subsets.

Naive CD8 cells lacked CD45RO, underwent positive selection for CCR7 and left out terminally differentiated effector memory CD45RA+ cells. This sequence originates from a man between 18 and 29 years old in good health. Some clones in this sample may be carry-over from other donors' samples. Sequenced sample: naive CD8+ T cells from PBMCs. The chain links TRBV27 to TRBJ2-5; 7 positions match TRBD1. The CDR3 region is CASMKRNRGETQYF. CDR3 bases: TGTGCCAGCATGAAGAGGAACAGGGGAGAGACCCAGTACTTC.